This T cell receptor beta chain was observed in a study of blood T cell repertoires in COVID-19. The wider study: The United States, Italy and Spain provided the acute and convalescent COVID-19 samples.

Profiled with immunoSEQ multiplex PCR; TCRdb holds only in-frame clones, not every one. The table shows some 250,000 clones, with roughly 87% occurring only once. CDR1 is MNHEY, CDR2 SMNVEV, per germline (reference sequence). The CDR3 has 14 amino acids. V lost 2 bases to trimming and J lost 7 bases, with 12 bases between them. What was sequenced was peripheral blood. The sequence derives from a man aged 55 to 70 who had recovered from COVID-19. V usage is TRBV27 and J usage is TRBJ2-4, with a weak D call TRBD2 (5 bases). CDR3 DNA: TGTGCCAGCAGTTTACGCGGGTCCGGGAACATTCAGTACTTC. Amino acid sequence: CASSLRGSGNIQYF.